These 5 T cell receptor beta chains were sequenced from one sample in a study of shared clonotypes between healthy human individuals. Data came from immunoSEQ multiplex PCR; TCRdb stores just in-frame clones and leaves some out. The profile covers about 2.4 million clones, with roughly nine tenths appearing a single time and about 0.13% taken by the ten largest. Sample: naive CD4+ T cells sorted from blood. Subset meaning: CD45RA+ positively selected. All receptors derive from a young man in good health.

The gene calls are TRBV19 and TRBJ2-3; D is possibly TRBD2 (6 bases). Germline V lookup: CDR1 LNHDA, CDR2 SQIVND (reference sequence). Trimming removed 3 bases at V and 5 bases at J, with 9 bases between. This CDR3 has 13 residues. CDR3: CASSILRGDTQYF. CDR3 sequence (DNA): TGTGCCAGTAGTATCCTGCGGGGAGATACGCAGTATTTT.

The chain carries TRBV5-1 and TRBJ1-2; 7 bases match TRBD1. In germline, CDR1 is SGHRS, CDR2 YFSETQ. Losses at the gene ends were 1 base for V and 1 base for J; bases not matched to a gene: 4. The CDR3 totals 15 residues. The CDR3 bases are TGCGCCAGCAGCTTGAACAGGGGAGGTAACTATGGCTACACCTTC. It yields the protein CASSLNRGGNYGYTF. The whole variable domain, remainder taken from reference TRBV5-1 and TRBJ1-2, is KAGVTQTPRYLIKTRGQQVTLSCSPISGHRSVSWYQQTPGQGLQFLFEYFSETQRNKGNFPGRFSGRQFSNSRSEMNVSTLELGDSALYLCASSLNRGGNYGYTFGSGTRLTVV.

This rearrangement joins TRBV15 to TRBJ2-7, with 7 bases aligning to TRBD1. The CDR3 is made up of 15 amino acids. V was clipped by 1 base and J by 6 bases; unmatched bases: 9. From germline, CDR1 is LNHNV and CDR2 YYDKDF (reference sequence). CDR3 DNA sequence: TGTGCCACCAGCAGAGCGGACAGGCCCCCCAGCGAGCAGTACTTC. This translates into CATSRADRPPSEQYF.

The V and J genes are TRBV30 and TRBJ1-4; a possible D gene is TRBD1 (6 bases). CDR1 and CDR2 (germline): GTSNPN, SVGIG (reference sequence). Trimming took off 4 bases at V and 0 bases at J, with 18 bases between the two ends. The CDR3 has 17 amino acids. The CDR3 region has the DNA TGTGCCTGGACCGGCAGGGGAGTCCTTTCAACTAATGAAAAACTGTTTTTT. It translates to CAWTGRGVLSTNEKLFF.

The chain is built from TRBV5-1 and TRBJ2-1; D call uncertain. Germline CDR1 is SGHRS and CDR2 is YFSETQ. CDR3 length: 12 amino acids. V lost 1 base and J 4 bases, leaving 3 bases between the germline ends. The CDR3 coding sequence is TGCGCCAGCAGCTTGCGGTACAATGAGCAGTTCTTC. This encodes CASSLRYNEQFF.